The text below deals with one TCR beta chain. This entry is derived from a study of cytomegalovirus exposure and HLA in healthy donors. The germline V gene has CDR1 LGHNA and CDR2 YSLEER. Trimming took 1 base from V and 5 from J, leaving 20 bases between them. The CDR3 covers 17 residues. TCRdb's copy holds only in-frame clones and misses some; the assay was immunoSEQ multiplex PCR. Among about 300,000 clones listed, approximately 90% were seen once. Input material: PBMCs. This sequence originates from a woman aged 18-30 years in good health and CMV-seronegative. This sequence joins TRBV4-3 and TRBJ1-2; no clear D. The chain's CDR3 is CASSQGPPDSGLYGYTF. The CDR3 DNA is TGCGCCAGCAGCCAAGGACCTCCGGATTCGGGATTATATGGCTACACCTTC.